The next 18 T cell receptor beta chains were all read from a single sample in a study of T cells in Graves' hyperthyroidism and ophthalmopathy. Researchers took RNA transcripts and amplified the TCR beta CDR3 regions from them. RT-PCR in the first round (using the HTBI primer set) targeted the TCR CDR3. TCRdb processed the multiplex PCR reads anew with MiXCR; each CDR3 protein has one entry. The sample includes 450,000 to 500,000 distinct CDR3 sequences, less than 25% of them seen just once. The sequenced sample consisted of blood. All receptors derive from a woman in her 70s with Graves' ophthalmopathy.

For the CDR3, the DNA is TGTGCCTGGAGTACACGGGACACTGAAGCTTTCTTT. It is translated as CAWSTRDTEAFF. The rearrangement uses TRBV30 and TRBJ1-1; no firm D call. CDR1 and CDR2 from the germline V gene are GTSNPN and SVGIG (reference sequence). This CDR3 comprises 12 residues. The V end lost 2 bases, the J end lost 3 bases, and 7 bases lay between the germline ends.

This clonotype was counted between two and nine times. The chain joins TRBV25-1 to TRBJ1-5; possible D gene TRBD1, 6 bases. V shed 8 bases and J shed 3 bases, with 17 bases lying between them. Germline-derived CDR1 and CDR2 are MGHDK and SYGVNS. The CDR3 covers 15 residues. CDR3 protein: CASSQTGMNNQPQHF. DNA of the CDR3: TGTGCCAGCTCCCAGACAGGTATGAACAATCAGCCCCAGCATTTT.

The chain joins TRBV7-2 to TRBJ2-4; weak D call: TRBD2 (6 bases). V was clipped by 8 bases and J by 1 base, with 12 bases between them. The V gene's germline CDR1 is SGHTA and CDR2 FQGNSA. This CDR3 contains 14 residues. This CDR3 reads CASANGGAKNIQYF. The CDR3 DNA reads TGTGCCAGCGCTAATGGGGGGGCCAAAAACATTCAGTACTTC.

The sample holds a few counts of this clonotype. This sequence joins TRBV7-2 and TRBJ2-5; 8 nucleotides align to TRBD1. Germline CDR1 and CDR2: SGHTA and FQGNSA. The trim removed 6 bases at V and 5 bases at J, leaving 5 bases unmatched. There are 13 residues in the CDR3. CDR3 sequence reads: CASRPTGGETQYF. CDR3 nucleotides: TGTGCCAGCAGACCAACAGGGGGGGAGACCCAGTACTTC.

In this sample, this clonotype turned up a few times. The J gene is TRBJ2-7, the V gene TRBV7-3; D unclear. The germline gives CDR1 SGHTA, CDR2 FQGTGA. With 2 bases removed from V and 0 bases from J, the gap between germline ends came to 8 bases. This CDR3 region has 14 residues. This CDR3 reads CASSLGPTSYEQYF. The CDR3 DNA sequence: TGTGCCAGCAGCTTAGGGCCAACCTCCTACGAGCAGTACTTC. The entire variable domain, with the rest obtained from reference TRBV7-3 and TRBJ2-7, is as follows: GAGVSQTPSNKVTEKGKYVELRCDPISGHTALYWYRQSLGQGPEFLIYFQGTGAADDSGLPNDRFFAVRPEGSVSTLKIQRTERGDSAVYLCASSLGPTSYEQYFGPGTRLTVT.

This chain links TRBV14 with TRBJ1-1; maybe TRBD1 (6 bases). Germline lookup yields CDR1 SGHDN and CDR2 FVKESK. Deletions cut 3 bases from V and 4 bases from J, with 15 bases between. This CDR3 region has 15 residues. CDR3 nucleotide sequence: TGTGCCAGCAGCCAGAGGACGGGGGGCGGCACTGAAGCTTTCTTT. Amino acids: CASSQRTGGGTEAFF.

The V call is TRBV4-3, the J call TRBJ1-5; 8 bases match TRBD1. V lost 9 bases, J lost 5 bases, and 3 bases stayed unmatched. This CDR3 has 12 amino acids. Germline CDR1 is LGHNA and CDR2 is YSLEER. CDR3 in DNA: TGCGCCAGGAACAGGGGGTATCAGCCCCAGCATTTT. Protein: CARNRGYQPQHF.

V is TRBV9 and J is TRBJ2-3; 9 positions agree with TRBD1. Looked up from germline, CDR1 is SGDLS and CDR2 is YYNGEE. V dropped 4 bases and J dropped 3; count of bases not matched to a gene: 9. This CDR3 has 16 amino acids. CDR3: CASSPRGGQGTDTQYF. The DNA for the CDR3 is TGTGCCAGCAGCCCCCGAGGGGGACAGGGTACAGATACGCAGTATTTT.

Remarks on this clonotype: A much larger clone differs from this one at a single base, so this may be a read error. This CDR3 is CASSEYYSDQPQHF. CDR3 in DNA: TGTGCCAGCAGTGAATACTATAGCGATCAGCCCCAGCATTTT. The chain joins TRBV6-1 to TRBJ1-5; D not certain. CDR1 is MNHNS, CDR2 SASEGT, per germline. The CDR3 runs 14 residues.

This chain uses TRBV6-2 or TRBV6-3 with TRBJ2-7; D assignment may be TRBD1 or TRBD2 (5 bases each). This CDR3 is built from 14 residues. Germline-derived CDR1 and CDR2 are MNHEY and SVGEGT. Trimming took off 2 bases at V and 2 bases at J, with 10 bases between the two ends. CDR3 protein: CASSYRDGTYEQYF. The CDR3 DNA reads as TGTGCCAGCAGTTACCGGGACGGCACCTACGAGCAGTACTTC.

The V call is TRBV3-1, the J call TRBJ2-3; 7 bases fit TRBD1. The CDR3 consists of 14 residues. J lost 4 bases, V lost 8 bases, and 9 bases had no gene match. Germline assignment: CDR1 LGHDT and CDR2 YNNKEL (reference sequence). The CDR3: CASRTAGGADTQYF. Here the CDR3 DNA reads TGTGCCAGCCGCACCGCAGGGGGTGCAGATACGCAGTATTTT.

At least ten counts were recorded for this clonotype. The gene calls are TRBV2 and TRBJ2-7; 9 nucleotides agree with TRBD1. V gave up 5 bases and J gave up 6 bases; unmatched junction bases: 8. Per germline, CDR1 SNHLY and CDR2 FYNNEI. This CDR3 has 14 amino acids. This chain's CDR3 is CASSLRDRVSEQYF. The CDR3 region has the DNA TGTGCCAGCAGTCTCCGGGACAGGGTGTCCGAGCAGTACTTC.

This clonotype was seen many times. The rearrangement links TRBV7-8 to TRBJ2-7; D not resolved. Looked up from germline, CDR1 is SGHVS and CDR2 is FQNEAQ. There are 14 residues in the CDR3. V was clipped by 3 bases and J by 2 bases, with 11 bases between them. The CDR3: CASSFSRPTYEQYF. The CDR3 DNA sequence: TGTGCCAGCAGCTTTTCCAGGCCGACCTACGAGCAGTACTTC.

In its sample, this clonotype was seen a few times. The chain carries TRBV2 and TRBJ1-4, with 7 bases that match TRBD1. Per the germline V gene, CDR1 is SNHLY and CDR2 is FYNNEI. CDR3 length: 14 amino acids. The J segment lost 6 bases and the V segment lost 6 bases, leaving 7 bases of the junction unmatched. CDR3 sequence: CASRRDRADEKLFF. Written as DNA, the CDR3 is TGTGCCAGCAGGAGAGACAGGGCCGATGAAAAACTGTTTTTT.

This clonotype was found a few times. The V gene is TRBV27, the J gene TRBJ2-1, with D perhaps TRBD1 (6 bases). Trimming cost V 5 bases and J 8 bases, with 19 bases left between them. The germline V gene encodes CDR1 MNHEY and CDR2 SMNVEV (reference sequence). This CDR3 comprises 15 residues. In DNA, the CDR3 is TGTGCCAGCAGTCCCCGTTTTGATGAGGGGGATGAGCAGTTCTTC. Amino acid sequence: CASSPRFDEGDEQFF.

The table lists this clonotype with many counts. The V and J genes are TRBV6-1 and TRBJ2-2; D gene uncertain. V lost 0 bases to trimming and J lost 7 bases, with 9 bases between them. CDR1 and CDR2 (germline): MNHNS, SASEGT. There are 14 residues in the CDR3. The CDR3 DNA reads as TGTGCCAGCAGTGAAGCTTGGATAGGCGGGGAGCTGTTTTTT. It is translated as CASSEAWIGGELFF.

This clonotype was seen a handful of times. This chain links TRBV7-3 with TRBJ2-5; the D gene is possibly TRBD1 (6 bases). V was cut by 5 bases and J by 2 bases, with 15 bases left in between. Per germline, CDR1 SGHTA and CDR2 FQGTGA. This CDR3 is built from 15 residues. DNA for the CDR3: TGTGCCAGCAGCGTCTCCAGGGGACCGCAAGAGACCCAGTACTTC. Translating it yields CASSVSRGPQETQYF.

Concerning this clonotype: A much larger clonotype is one base distant, so this may be a read error. The chain's CDR3 is CVSSTMINQPQHF. The CDR3 DNA follows: TGTGTCAGCAGTACAATGATCAATCAGCCCCAGCATTTT. The rearrangement joins TRBV27 to TRBJ1-5; D is ambiguous. The CDR3 loop spans 13 amino acids. In germline, CDR1 is MNHEY, CDR2 SMNVEV (reference sequence).